The 27 T cell receptor beta chains below come from one sample, sequenced in a study of Tregs in tolerant kidney transplant recipients. The repertoire was sequenced with immunoSEQ multiplex PCR; TCRdb's copy has only in-frame clones and lacks some. In the table there are over 60,000 clones, 85% to 90% of which are singletons. The sequences come from CD4+ T cells from blood, collected before the transplant. The source of these receptors is a human donor who received a combined kidney and bone marrow transplant.

This clone was counted a few times. The genes are TRBV28 and TRBJ2-7, with 8 bases aligning to TRBD2. V trimming: 2 bases; J trimming: 4 bases; junction bases outside the gene matches: 4. CDR1 MDHEN and CDR2 SYDVKM come from the germline V gene. The CDR3 extends over 14 amino acids. CDR3: CASSLASGWYEQYF. For the CDR3, the DNA is TGTGCCAGCAGTTTAGCTAGCGGGTGGTACGAGCAGTACTTC.

In this sample, this clone turned up many times. The CDR3 reads CASSVGGRALLDNEQFF. DNA of the CDR3: TGTGCCAGCAGCGTGGGGGGGAGGGCCTTACTAGACAATGAGCAGTTCTTC. The genes are TRBV9 and TRBJ2-1; TRBD2 matches 7 bases. CDR1 SGDLS and CDR2 YYNGEE come from the germline V gene. V shed 2 bases and J 5 bases; nucleotides not matched to a gene: 13. This CDR3 comprises 17 residues.

V is TRBV4-2 and J is TRBJ2-4, with TRBD2 matching over 10 bases. CDR3 size: 19 residues. After removal of 0 bases from V and 8 bases from J, the junction contained 16 bases not matched to a gene. Germline V gene lookup returns CDR1 LGHNA and CDR2 YNFKEQ. CDR3 amino acids: CASSQDGPLSGRAGDIQYF. The CDR3 coding sequence is TGTGCCAGCAGCCAAGATGGGCCCTTAAGCGGGAGGGCCGGGGACATTCAGTACTTC.

This clone was observed once. The chain joins TRBV7-2 to TRBJ2-2; tentatively, D is TRBD1 (5 bases). Trimming left V 5 bases short and J 6 bases short, with 10 bases between. The CDR3 runs 13 residues. Germline CDR1 reads SGHTA; CDR2 reads FQGNSA. In DNA form, the CDR3 reads TGTGCCAGCAGCCCTGCCAGGGCCGGGGAGCTGTTTTTT. Translating gives CASSPARAGELFF.

The chain carries TRBV11-2 and TRBJ1-5, with unresolved D. The CDR3 runs to 15 residues. Per the germline V gene, CDR1 is SGHAT and CDR2 is FQNNGV. Trimming shortened V by 5 bases and J by 2 bases, and 13 bases separated the two germline ends. DNA for the CDR3: TGTGCCAGCAGCCGAGGGAAATTGGGCAATCAGCCCCAGCATTTT. It specifies CASSRGKLGNQPQHF.

This chain links TRBV12-5 with TRBJ2-7, with TRBD1 identical over 7 bases. The CDR3 contains 15 residues. After removal of 5 bases from V and 0 bases from J, the junction contained 7 bases not matched to a gene. The germline CDR1 and CDR2 sequences are LGHNT and FRNRAP. Here the CDR3 reads CASGPTQGSSYEQYF. The CDR3 DNA reads TGTGCTAGTGGTCCCACACAGGGGAGCTCCTACGAGCAGTACTTC.

V gene TRBV2 combines with J gene TRBJ2-1; the match to TRBD2 covers 8 bases. The ends lost 4 bases at V and 1 base at J; junction bases unmatched: 6. Germline V CDR1 and CDR2: SNHLY, FYNNEI. The CDR3 length is 16 residues. CDR3 sequence reads: CASSGIGTSSYNEQFF. In DNA, the CDR3 is TGTGCCAGCAGTGGAATCGGGACTAGTTCCTACAATGAGCAGTTCTTC.

This chain uses TRBV7-2 with TRBJ2-5; TRBD2 matches 10 bases. The CDR3 is made up of 16 amino acids. CDR1 and CDR2 (germline): SGHTA, FQGNSA. The V segment lost 1 base and the J segment 5 bases; nucleotides outside the gene matches: 7. The CDR3 region has the DNA TGTGCCAGCAGCTTAGGAGCGGGAGGGGGTCGCGAGACCCAGTACTTC. This gives the protein CASSLGAGGGRETQYF.

The V and J genes are TRBV30 and TRBJ2-7; TRBD1 aligns across 7 bases. V lost 3 bases and J lost 4; bases outside the gene matches: 9. There are 14 residues in the CDR3. The germline gives CDR1 GTSNPN, CDR2 SVGIG (reference sequence). The CDR3 spells CAWRPLGTEYEQYF. CDR3 coding DNA: TGTGCCTGGAGACCCCTAGGGACAGAATACGAGCAGTACTTC.

This clone was detected once. The chain combines TRBV6-5 with TRBJ2-2, with no clear D. The CDR3 has 13 residues. Trimming cost V 2 bases and J 3 bases, with 4 bases left between them. Looked up from germline, CDR1 is MNHEY and CDR2 is SVGAGI. The CDR3 protein is CASSYADTGELFF. The CDR3 DNA sequence: TGTGCCAGCAGTTACGCGGACACCGGGGAGCTGTTTTTT.

CDR3 amino acids: CASGRQVETGELFF. The CDR3 nucleotides read TGTGCCAGTGGACGACAGGTGGAGACCGGGGAGCTGTTTTTT. This sequence joins TRBV19 and TRBJ2-2; maybe TRBD1 (6 bases). The CDR3 length is 14 residues. Germline V gene data show CDR1 as LNHDA and CDR2 as SQIVND (reference sequence). Trimming removed 8 bases at V and 5 bases at J, with 15 bases between. The whole variable domain, remainder taken from reference TRBV19 and TRBJ2-2, is DGGITQSPKYLFRKEGQNVTLSCEQNLNHDAMYWYRQDPGQGLRLIYYSQIVNDFQKGDIAEGYSVSREKKESFPLTVTSAQKNPTAFYLCASGRQVETGELFFGEGSRLTVL.

The chain uses TRBV4-1 and TRBJ2-1, with 8 positions matching TRBD1. With 1 base clipped from V and 9 bases from J, the junction kept 5 bases outside the gene matches. The V gene's germline CDR1 is MGHRA and CDR2 YSYEKL. This CDR3 contains 14 residues. DNA of the CDR3: TGCGCCAGCAGCCAAGCCAACAGGGGGACTGAGCAGTTCTTC. Translating it yields CASSQANRGTEQFF.

The chain employs TRBV15 and TRBJ1-1, with D maybe TRBD1 (6 bases). Trimming removed 5 bases from V and 5 bases from J, with 18 bases in between. CDR1 is LNHNV, CDR2 YYDKDF, per germline (reference sequence). This CDR3 spans 15 amino acids. CDR3 in amino acids: CATSGKITGLTEAFF. In nucleotides, the CDR3 is TGTGCCACCAGCGGGAAGATTACAGGGCTTACTGAAGCTTTCTTT.

The chain recombines TRBV7-2 with TRBJ1-2; perhaps TRBD1 as D (6 bases). This CDR3 comprises 15 residues. The V gene lost 6 bases and the J gene lost 8 bases, with 22 bases spanning the gap. From germline, CDR1 is SGHTA and CDR2 FQGNSA. The CDR3 loop reads CASSPNSQGQEGYTF. The DNA of the CDR3 is TGTGCCAGCAGTCCGAATTCCCAGGGGCAAGAAGGCTACACCTTC.

This clone has a handful of counts. The chain couples TRBV6-5 to TRBJ2-7; 9 bases line up with TRBD1. The CDR3 has 14 amino acids. The germline V gene has CDR1 MNHEY and CDR2 SVGAGI. V gave up 5 bases and J gave up 4 bases; unmatched junction bases: 6. DNA for the CDR3: TGTGCCAGCAGTGGACAGGGGCCACTGTACGAGCAGTACTTC. As protein: CASSGQGPLYEQYF.

The rearrangement joins TRBV7-9 to TRBJ2-2; 7 nucleotides align to TRBD2. CDR1 is SEHNR and CDR2 is FQNEAQ in the germline V gene (reference sequence). The trim removed 2 bases at V and 4 bases at J, leaving 4 bases unmatched. The CDR3 sequence is 15 residues long. In DNA, the CDR3 is TGTGCCAGCAGCTTATTGGGGAGGGGCACCGGGGAGCTGTTTTTT. Translating gives CASSLLGRGTGELFF.

V and J are TRBV5-1 and TRBJ2-3; D may be TRBD2 (6 bases). Germline CDR1 and CDR2: SGHRS and YFSETQ. The CDR3 is made up of 15 amino acids. Trimming took off 3 bases at V and 0 bases at J, with 11 bases between the two ends. The DNA for the CDR3 is TGCGCCAGCAGCTCCGGGACTTCTAGCACAGATACGCAGTATTTT. This codes for CASSSGTSSTDTQYF.

This clone was seen only once. The J gene is TRBJ1-5, the V gene TRBV28, with D possibly TRBD1 on 5 matching bases. The CDR3 has 13 residues. V was trimmed by 7 bases and J by 7 bases, leaving 14 bases between them. CDR1 and CDR2 (germline): MDHEN, SYDVKM. CDR3 bases: TGTGCCAGCAAGTCAGGGTCAGAACAGCCCCAGCATTTT. Protein product: CASKSGSEQPQHF.

V and J are TRBV4-3 and TRBJ2-7; 10 bases match TRBD2. V dropped 1 base and J dropped 4; count of bases not matched to a gene: 13. The CDR3 spans 18 residues. The germline gives CDR1 LGHNA, CDR2 YSLEER. CDR3: CASSQGEGLAGVMYEQYF. DNA of the CDR3: TGCGCCAGCAGCCAAGGAGAAGGGCTAGCGGGAGTTATGTACGAGCAGTACTTC.

The J gene is TRBJ1-5, the V gene TRBV27; D remains ambiguous. The CDR3 is 13 amino acids. The V gene lost 3 bases and the J gene lost 4 bases, with 7 bases spanning the gap. Germline V lookup: CDR1 MNHEY, CDR2 SMNVEV (reference sequence). The CDR3 nucleotides are TGTGCCAGCAGTTTGGCCAGAAATCAGCCCCAGCATTTT. It is translated as CASSLARNQPQHF.

The CDR3 sequence: CASRTSGILTMKQFF. CDR3 coding DNA: TGTGCCAGCAGAACTAGCGGGATTCTCACAATGAAGCAGTTCTTC. The chain couples TRBV11-2 to TRBJ2-1; 10 nucleotides align to TRBD2. Germline V gives CDR1 SGHAT, CDR2 FQNNGV. The CDR3 sequence is 15 residues long. Trimming at V came to 6 bases and at J to 11 bases, leaving 13 bases not matched to a gene.

The chain carries TRBV7-3 and TRBJ2-3, with TRBD2 identical over 10 bases. CDR3 size: 16 residues. CDR1 is SGHTA, CDR2 FQGTGA, per germline. V gave up 2 bases and J gave up 1 base; unmatched junction bases: 3. This CDR3 is CASSLGTSVGTDTQYF. CDR3 DNA: TGTGCCAGCAGCTTAGGGACTAGCGTCGGCACAGATACGCAGTATTTT.

This chain uses TRBV19 with TRBJ2-1, with D possibly TRBD2 on 6 matching bases. V was clipped by 4 bases and J by 0 bases, with 10 bases between them. The CDR3 is 15 amino acids. Germline loops: CDR1 LNHDA, CDR2 SQIVND (reference sequence). DNA of the CDR3: TGTGCCAGTAGTACTAGCGTTAGCTCCTACAATGAGCAGTTCTTC. As protein: CASSTSVSSYNEQFF.

V gene TRBV5-1 combines with J gene TRBJ1-1; D is perhaps TRBD1 (5 bases). Germline V gene lookup returns CDR1 SGHRS and CDR2 YFSETQ. This CDR3 region has 13 residues. V lost 4 bases to trimming and J lost 1 base, with 8 bases between them. CDR3 in DNA: TGCGCCAGCAGCCTTCAGGGGAACACTGAAGCTTTCTTT. Amino acids: CASSLQGNTEAFF.

The rearrangement links TRBV27 to TRBJ2-1; maybe TRBD2 (6 bases). Per the germline V gene, CDR1 is MNHEY and CDR2 is SMNVEV (reference sequence). The CDR3 is made up of 15 amino acids. The V gene lost 3 bases and the J gene lost 9 bases, with 18 bases spanning the gap. CDR3 amino acids: CASSFSVAGWSEQFF. The CDR3 DNA reads TGTGCCAGCAGTTTCTCTGTGGCGGGATGGAGTGAGCAGTTCTTC.

This clone has only a few counts. V and J are TRBV28 and TRBJ2-7, with 8 bases aligning to TRBD2. This CDR3 contains 13 residues. The germline V gene has CDR1 MDHEN and CDR2 SYDVKM. Unmatched junction bases numbered 4, after V lost 5 bases and J lost 4 bases. The CDR3 DNA is TGTGCCAGCAGTAGCGGGAGTTTTTACGAGCAGTACTTC. Protein product: CASSSGSFYEQYF.

This chain links TRBV15 with TRBJ2-1; 11 bases map to TRBD2. V trimming: 4 bases; J trimming: 6 bases; junction bases outside the gene matches: 8. The germline V gene has CDR1 LNHNV and CDR2 YYDKDF (reference sequence). CDR3 length equals 16 residues. This chain's CDR3 is CATSTRASGRLNEQFF. In DNA, the CDR3 is TGTGCCACCAGCACCCGAGCTAGCGGGAGGCTCAATGAGCAGTTCTTC.